The T cell receptor (beta chain) under discussion was sequenced for a study of cytomegalovirus exposure and HLA in healthy donors. This clone was seen a single time. A multiplex PCR was run with 60 Vbeta primers and 13 Jbeta primers. The assay was immunoSEQ multiplex PCR, and TCRdb's table has in-frame clones only and misses some. Among about 160,000 clones, more than 70% were seen once, and the ten largest hold 1%. Trimming stripped 5 bases from V and 6 bases from J, with 17 bases between. This CDR3 comprises 14 residues. Germline-derived CDR1 and CDR2 are SGHVS and FQNEAQ. Sequenced: PBMCs. The sequence derives from a man aged 25-45 years in good health and CMV-seronegative. The V call is TRBV7-8, the J call TRBJ2-7, with D tentatively TRBD2 (7 bases). CDR3: CASSAEGGRTEQYF. In DNA form, the CDR3 reads TGTGCCAGCAGCGCAGAGGGGGGGCGTACCGAGCAGTACTTC.